The rows below give T cell receptor beta chains drawn from one sample of a study of breast tumors, draining lymph nodes, adjacent tissues. TCRdb analysed the multiplex PCR reads with MiXCR anew, one entry per CDR3 protein. Of 150,000 to 200,000 distinct CDR3 sequences listed, 30% to 35% were seen once; the top ten hold around 4.5%. Sequencing used axillary lymph node tissue. The receptors shown here come from a female donor with breast cancer. Some clones in this sample may be carry-over from other donors' samples. CDR3s include the opening cysteine and the closing phenylalanine or tryptophan. Each record gives: clone size, D gene, V gene, J gene, CDR3 protein, CDR3 DNA. A D gene is named only where the DNA matches it firmly. Clone size is stated in some rows and not others, as once, few, many or a class when expanded.

size: few
D: TRBD1
V: TRBV27
J: TRBJ1-5
CDR3: CASSLGGTGQNQPQHF
DNA: TGTGCCAGCAGTTTAGGGGGGACAGGACAAAATCAGCCCCAGCATTTT

size: many
D: -
V: TRBV11-2
J: TRBJ2-5
CDR3: CASSPSRGTGQETQYF
DNA: TGTGCCAGCAGCCCTTCGCGTGGTACCGGACAAGAGACCCAGTACTTC

size: many
D: -
V: TRBV20-1
J: TRBJ2-7
CDR3: CSARDYAKQTGTQNSYEQYF
DNA: TGCAGTGCTAGAGATTACGCCAAACAAACAGGGACCCAAAACTCCTACGAGCAGTACTTC

size: -
D: TRBD1
V: TRBV20-1
J: TRBJ2-1
CDR3: CSARSGTDYNEQFF
DNA: TGCAGTGCCAGGTCCGGGACAGATTACAATGAGCAGTTCTTC

size: many
D: TRBD2
V: TRBV7-8
J: TRBJ2-2
CDR3: CASSGGGYTGELFF
DNA: TGTGCCAGCTCGGGGGGGGGATACACCGGGGAGCTGTTTTTT

size: many
D: TRBD2
V: TRBV6-5
J: TRBJ2-5
CDR3: CASRAGGQETQYF
DNA: TGTGCCAGCAGGGCGGGGGGGCAAGAGACCCAGTACTTC

size: -
D: TRBD2
V: TRBV2
J: TRBJ2-3
CDR3: CASSASSGRAGTDTQYF
DNA: TGTGCCAGCAGTGCAAGTAGCGGGAGGGCCGGCACAGATACGCAGTATTTT

size: few
D: -
V: TRBV5-8
J: TRBJ2-1
CDR3: CASSLATWRSSYNEQFF
DNA: TGTGCCAGCAGCTTGGCCACATGGCGCAGCTCCTACAATGAGCAGTTCTTC

size: many
D: -
V: TRBV2
J: TRBJ1-4
CDR3: CASSENNLSEKLFF
DNA: TGTGCCAGCAGTGAGAACAACTTATCAGAAAAACTGTTTTTT

size: few
D: -
V: TRBV7-3
J: TRBJ1-2
CDR3: CASSLSGESNYGYPF
DNA: TGTGCCAGCAGCCTCTCCGGCGAATCAAACTATGGCTACCCCTTC

size: -
D: -
V: TRBV4-2
J: TRBJ1-3
CDR3: CASSQTETDLGYGYTIYF
DNA: TGTGCCAGCAGCCAAACCGAGACAGACCTGGGGTATGGCTACACCATATATTTT

size: medium-sized
D: TRBD2
V: TRBV27
J: TRBJ2-3
CDR3: CASSSRLAGGTDTQYF
DNA: TGTGCCAGCAGTTCCCGACTAGCGGGGGGGACAGATACGCAGTATTTT

size: -
D: -
V: TRBV11-2
J: TRBJ2-3
CDR3: CASSLVSEGGSDTHYF
DNA: TGTGCCAGCAGCTTAGTCTCTGAGGGGGGCTCAGATACGCATTATTTT

size: many
D: -
V: TRBV12-3/TRBV12-4
J: TRBJ1-2
CDR3: CASSFARGGSVATF
DNA: TGTGCCAGCAGTTTTGCCAGGGGAGGGTCTGTGGCTACCTTC

size: many
D: -
V: TRBV10-3
J: TRBJ1-2
CDR3: CAISESVGGNYGYTF
DNA: TGTGCCATCAGTGAGTCGGTGGGAGGAAACTATGGCTACACCTTC

size: -
D: -
V: TRBV20-1
J: TRBJ2-3
CDR3: CSVRDWLTTATQYF
DNA: TGCAGTGTTAGGGACTGGCTGACCACAGCTACGCAGTATTTT

size: many
D: -
V: TRBV29-1
J: TRBJ1-2
CDR3: CSVGQGLNYGYTF
DNA: TGCAGCGTTGGGCAGGGGCTTAACTATGGCTACACCTTC

size: -
D: -
V: TRBV12-3/TRBV12-4
J: TRBJ1-4
CDR3: CASSLGKEKLFF
DNA: TGTGCCAGCAGTTTAGGGAAAGAAAAACTGTTTTTT

size: -
D: TRBD1
V: TRBV5-6
J: TRBJ2-7
CDR3: CANSLVGRDRAGEQYF
DNA: TGTGCCAACAGCTTGGTGGGCCGGGACAGGGCGGGTGAGCAGTACTTC

size: many
D: TRBD1
V: TRBV20-1
J: TRBJ1-2
CDR3: CSAKGTANYGYTF
DNA: TGCAGTGCTAAAGGGACAGCTAACTATGGCTACACCTTC

size: -
D: -
V: TRBV29-1
J: TRBJ1-4
CDR3: CSVEKLFF
DNA: TGCAGCGTTGAAAAACTGTTTTTT

size: few
D: TRBD1
V: TRBV25-1
J: TRBJ1-1
CDR3: CASSGDSLNTEAFF
DNA: TGTGCCAGCAGTGGGGACAGCTTGAACACTGAAGCTTTCTTT